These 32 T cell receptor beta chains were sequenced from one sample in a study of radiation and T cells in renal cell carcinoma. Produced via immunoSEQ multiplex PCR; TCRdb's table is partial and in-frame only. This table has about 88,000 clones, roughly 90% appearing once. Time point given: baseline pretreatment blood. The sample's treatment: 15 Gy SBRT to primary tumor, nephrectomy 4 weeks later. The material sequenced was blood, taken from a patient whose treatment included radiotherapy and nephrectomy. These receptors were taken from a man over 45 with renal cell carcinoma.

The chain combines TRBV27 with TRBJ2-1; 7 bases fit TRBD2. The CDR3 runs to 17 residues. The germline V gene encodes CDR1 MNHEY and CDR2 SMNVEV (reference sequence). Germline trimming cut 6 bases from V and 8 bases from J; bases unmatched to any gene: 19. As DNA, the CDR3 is TGTGCCAGCAGCGGACGGGGCTATCGAGGGAGGGCCGATGAGCAGTTCTTC. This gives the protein CASSGRGYRGRADEQFF.

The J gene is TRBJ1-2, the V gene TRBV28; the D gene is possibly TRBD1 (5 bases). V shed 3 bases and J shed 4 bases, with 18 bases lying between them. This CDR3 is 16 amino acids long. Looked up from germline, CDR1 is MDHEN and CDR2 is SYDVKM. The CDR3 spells CASSFWTTKTPYGYTF. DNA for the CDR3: TGTGCCAGCAGTTTTTGGACAACCAAGACCCCCTATGGCTACACCTTC.

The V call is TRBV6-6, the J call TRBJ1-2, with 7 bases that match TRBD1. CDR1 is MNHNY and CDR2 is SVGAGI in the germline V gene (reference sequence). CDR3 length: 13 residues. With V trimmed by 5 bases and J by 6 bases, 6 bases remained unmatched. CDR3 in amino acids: CASSRQGSDGYTF. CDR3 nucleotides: TGTGCCAGCAGTCGACAGGGTTCAGATGGCTACACCTTC.

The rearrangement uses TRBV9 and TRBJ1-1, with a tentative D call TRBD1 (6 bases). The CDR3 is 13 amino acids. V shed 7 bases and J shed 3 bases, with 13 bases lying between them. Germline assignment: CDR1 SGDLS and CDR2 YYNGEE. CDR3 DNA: TGTGCCAGCTCCCCCGCAGGGGACACTGAAGCTTTCTTT. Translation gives CASSPAGDTEAFF. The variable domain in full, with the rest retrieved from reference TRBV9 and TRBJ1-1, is DSGVTQTPKHLITATGQRVTLRCSPRSGDLSVYWYQQSLDQGLQFLIQYYNGEERAKGNILERFSAQQFPDLHSELNLSSLELGDSALYFCASSPAGDTEAFFGQGTRLTVV.

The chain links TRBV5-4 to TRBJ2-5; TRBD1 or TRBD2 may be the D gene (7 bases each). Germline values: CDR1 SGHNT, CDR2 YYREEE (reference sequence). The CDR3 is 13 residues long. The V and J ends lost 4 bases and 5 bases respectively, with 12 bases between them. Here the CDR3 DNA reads TGTGCCAGCAGCATCCAGGGGGGGGAGACCCAGTACTTC. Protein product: CASSIQGGETQYF.

The DNA of the CDR3 is TGTGCCAGTAGTATTGATCGGGTTAGAGGTGGCTACACCTTC. This gives the protein CASSIDRVRGGYTF. The genes are TRBV19 and TRBJ1-2; D is undetermined. The CDR3 sequence is 14 residues long. Germline V CDR1 and CDR2: LNHDA, SQIVND (reference sequence). Trimming pared 3 bases from V and 7 bases from J, leaving 15 bases between.

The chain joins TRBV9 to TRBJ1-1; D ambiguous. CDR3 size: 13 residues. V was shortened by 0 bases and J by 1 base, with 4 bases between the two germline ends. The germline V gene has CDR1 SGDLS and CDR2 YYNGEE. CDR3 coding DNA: TGTGCCAGCAGCGTAGGGTGGAACACTGAAGCTTTCTTT. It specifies CASSVGWNTEAFF. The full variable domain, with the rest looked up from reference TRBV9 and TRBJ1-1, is DSGVTQTPKHLITATGQRVTLRCSPRSGDLSVYWYQQSLDQGLQFLIQYYNGEERAKGNILERFSAQQFPDLHSELNLSSLELGDSALYFCASSVGWNTEAFFGQGTRLTVV.

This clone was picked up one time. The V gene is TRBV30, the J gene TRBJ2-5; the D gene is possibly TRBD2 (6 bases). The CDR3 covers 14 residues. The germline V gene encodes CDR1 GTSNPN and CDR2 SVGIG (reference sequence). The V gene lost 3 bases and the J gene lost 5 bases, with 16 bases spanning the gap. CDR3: CAWRRGMLWETQYF. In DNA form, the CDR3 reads TGTGCCTGGAGGCGGGGAATGTTGTGGGAGACCCAGTACTTC.

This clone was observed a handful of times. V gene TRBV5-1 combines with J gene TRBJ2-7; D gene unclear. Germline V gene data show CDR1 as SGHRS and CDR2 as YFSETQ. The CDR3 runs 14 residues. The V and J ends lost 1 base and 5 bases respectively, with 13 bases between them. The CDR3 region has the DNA TGCGCCAGCAGCTTGCAGTCTGGCTTGGACGAGCAGTACTTC. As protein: CASSLQSGLDEQYF. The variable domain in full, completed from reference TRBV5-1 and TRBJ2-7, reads KAGVTQTPRYLIKTRGQQVTLSCSPISGHRSVSWYQQTPGQGLQFLFEYFSETQRNKGNFPGRFSGRQFSNSRSEMNVSTLELGDSALYLCASSLQSGLDEQYFGPGTRLTVT.

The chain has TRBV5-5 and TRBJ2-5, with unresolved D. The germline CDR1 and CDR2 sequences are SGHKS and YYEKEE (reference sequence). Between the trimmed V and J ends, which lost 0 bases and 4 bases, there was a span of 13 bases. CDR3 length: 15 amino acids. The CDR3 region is CASSLDWAARETQYF. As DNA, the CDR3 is TGTGCCAGCAGCTTGGATTGGGCTGCTCGAGAGACCCAGTACTTC.

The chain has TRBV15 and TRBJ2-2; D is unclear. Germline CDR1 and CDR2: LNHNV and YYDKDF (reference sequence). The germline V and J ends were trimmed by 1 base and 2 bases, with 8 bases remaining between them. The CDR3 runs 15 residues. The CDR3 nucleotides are TGTGCCACCAGCAGAGGATCCTTCAACACCGGGGAGCTGTTTTTT. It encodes CATSRGSFNTGELFF.

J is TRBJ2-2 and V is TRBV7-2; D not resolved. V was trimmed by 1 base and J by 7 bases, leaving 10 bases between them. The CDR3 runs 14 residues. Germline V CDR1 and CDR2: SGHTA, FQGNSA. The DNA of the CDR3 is TGTGCCAGCAGCTTAGGGCAGCCCAACGGGGAGCTGTTTTTT. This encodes CASSLGQPNGELFF.

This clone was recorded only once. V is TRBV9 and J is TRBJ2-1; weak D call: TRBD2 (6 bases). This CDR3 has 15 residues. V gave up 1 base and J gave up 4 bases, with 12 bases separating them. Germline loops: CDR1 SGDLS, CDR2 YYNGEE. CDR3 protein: CASSVRGLDYNEQFF. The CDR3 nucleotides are TGTGCCAGCAGCGTAAGGGGACTGGATTACAATGAGCAGTTCTTC.

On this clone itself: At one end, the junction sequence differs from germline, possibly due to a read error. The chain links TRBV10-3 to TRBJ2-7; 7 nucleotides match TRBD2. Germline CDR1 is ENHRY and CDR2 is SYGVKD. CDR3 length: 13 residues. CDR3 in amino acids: CAVSARGDYEQYF. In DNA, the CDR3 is TGTGCCGTCAGTGCTCGGGGGGACTACGAGCAGTACTTC.

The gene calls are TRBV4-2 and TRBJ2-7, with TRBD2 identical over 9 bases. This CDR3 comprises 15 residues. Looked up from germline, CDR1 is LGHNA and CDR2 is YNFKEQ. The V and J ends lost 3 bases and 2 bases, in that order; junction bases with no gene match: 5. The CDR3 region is CASSQSGGRPYEQYF. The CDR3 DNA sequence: TGTGCCAGCAGCCAGAGCGGGGGGCGTCCCTACGAGCAGTACTTC.

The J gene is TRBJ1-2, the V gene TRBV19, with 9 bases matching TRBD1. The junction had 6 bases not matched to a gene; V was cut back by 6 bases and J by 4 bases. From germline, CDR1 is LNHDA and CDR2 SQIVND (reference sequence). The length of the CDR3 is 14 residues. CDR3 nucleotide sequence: TGTGCCAGTAGCCGGGACAGGGCAACCTATGGCTACACCTTC. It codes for CASSRDRATYGYTF.

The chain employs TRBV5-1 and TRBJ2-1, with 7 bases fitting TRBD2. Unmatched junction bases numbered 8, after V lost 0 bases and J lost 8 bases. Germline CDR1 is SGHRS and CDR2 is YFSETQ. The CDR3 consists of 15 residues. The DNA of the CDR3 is TGCGCCAGCAGCTTGGTTAGCGGGCGTCTGTATGAGCAGTTCTTC. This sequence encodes CASSLVSGRLYEQFF.

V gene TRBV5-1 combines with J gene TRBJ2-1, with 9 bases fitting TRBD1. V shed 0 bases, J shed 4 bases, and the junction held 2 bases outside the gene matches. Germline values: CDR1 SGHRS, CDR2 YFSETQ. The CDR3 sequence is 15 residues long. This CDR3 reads CASSLEGQGYNEQFF. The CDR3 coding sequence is TGCGCCAGCAGCTTGGAGGGACAGGGTTACAATGAGCAGTTCTTC.

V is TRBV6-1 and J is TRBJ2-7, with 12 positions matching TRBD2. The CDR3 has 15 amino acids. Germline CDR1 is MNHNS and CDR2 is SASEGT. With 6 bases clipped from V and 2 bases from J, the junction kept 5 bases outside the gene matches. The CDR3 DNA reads TGTGCCAGCAGCGGACTAGCGGGAACCCCCTACGAGCAGTACTTC. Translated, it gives CASSGLAGTPYEQYF.

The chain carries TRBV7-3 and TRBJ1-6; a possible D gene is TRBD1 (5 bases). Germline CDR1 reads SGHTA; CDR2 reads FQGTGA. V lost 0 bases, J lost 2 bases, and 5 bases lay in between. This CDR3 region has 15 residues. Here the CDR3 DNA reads TGTGCCAGCAGCTTAACGGGGGCCTATAATTCACCCCTCCACTTT. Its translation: CASSLTGAYNSPLHF.

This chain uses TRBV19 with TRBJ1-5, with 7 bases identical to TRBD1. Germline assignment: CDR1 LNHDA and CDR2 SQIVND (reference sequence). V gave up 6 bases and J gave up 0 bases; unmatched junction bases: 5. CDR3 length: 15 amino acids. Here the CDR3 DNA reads TGTGCCAGTAGGTACAGGGGATATAGCAATCAGCCCCAGCATTTT. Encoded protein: CASRYRGYSNQPQHF.

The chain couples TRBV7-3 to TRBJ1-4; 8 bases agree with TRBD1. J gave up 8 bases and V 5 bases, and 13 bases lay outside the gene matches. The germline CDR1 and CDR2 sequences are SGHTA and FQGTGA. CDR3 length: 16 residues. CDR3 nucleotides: TGTGCCAGCAGCCCAACGAAGGGACAGGTAAAGGAAAAACTGTTTTTT. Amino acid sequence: CASSPTKGQVKEKLFF.

The CDR3 sequence: CATHTGVEQYF. In DNA form, the CDR3 reads TGTGCCACCCATACTGGGGTTGAGCAGTACTTC. The chain links TRBV6-1 to TRBJ2-7; D gene uncertain. The V and J ends lost 10 bases and 7 bases respectively, with 14 bases between them. From germline, CDR1 is MNHNS and CDR2 SASEGT. This CDR3 has 11 amino acids.

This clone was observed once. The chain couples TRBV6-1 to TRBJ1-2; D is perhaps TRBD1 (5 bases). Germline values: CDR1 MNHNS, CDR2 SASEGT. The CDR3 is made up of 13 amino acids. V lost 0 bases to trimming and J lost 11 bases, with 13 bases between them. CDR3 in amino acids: CASSEAEQGKYTF. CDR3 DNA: TGTGCCAGCAGTGAAGCGGAGCAGGGCAAATACACCTTC.

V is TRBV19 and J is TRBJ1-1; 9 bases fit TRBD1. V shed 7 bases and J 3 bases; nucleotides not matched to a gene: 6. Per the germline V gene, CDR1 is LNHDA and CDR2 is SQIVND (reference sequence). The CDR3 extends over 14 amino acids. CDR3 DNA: TGTGCCAGTAAACAGGGGGCCGAGGACACTGAAGCTTTCTTT. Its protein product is CASKQGAEDTEAFF.

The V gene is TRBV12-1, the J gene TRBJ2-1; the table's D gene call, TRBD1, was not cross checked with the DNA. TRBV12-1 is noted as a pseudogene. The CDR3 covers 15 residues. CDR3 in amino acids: CASRTNRDNDNEQFF. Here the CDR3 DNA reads TGTGCCAGCAGGACGAATCGGGACAACGACAATGAGCAGTTCTTC.

CDR3 residues: CASSLEGIVGYTF. In nucleotides, the CDR3 is TGTGCCAGCAGCTTAGAGGGGATAGTGGGCTACACCTTC. V gene TRBV7-2 combines with J gene TRBJ1-2; D may be TRBD1 (5 bases). The V end was cut by 1 base, the J end by 8 bases, with 11 bases between. Germline V gives CDR1 SGHTA, CDR2 FQGNSA. There are 13 residues in the CDR3.

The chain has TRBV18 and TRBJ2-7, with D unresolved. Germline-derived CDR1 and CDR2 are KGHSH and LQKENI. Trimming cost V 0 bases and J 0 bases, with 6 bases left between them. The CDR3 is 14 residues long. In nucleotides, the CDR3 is TGTGCCAGCTCACCACCCGGATTCTCCTACGAGCAGTACTTC. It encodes CASSPPGFSYEQYF.

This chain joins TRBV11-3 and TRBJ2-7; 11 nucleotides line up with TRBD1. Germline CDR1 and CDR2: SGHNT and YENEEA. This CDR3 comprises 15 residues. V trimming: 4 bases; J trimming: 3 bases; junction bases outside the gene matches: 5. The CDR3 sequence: CASSYAGTGGYEQYF. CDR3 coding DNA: TGTGCCAGCAGCTATGCCGGGACAGGGGGCTACGAGCAGTACTTC. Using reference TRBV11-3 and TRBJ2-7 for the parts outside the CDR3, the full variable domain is EAGVVQSPRYKIIEKKQPVAFWCNPISGHNTLYWYLQNLGQGPELLIRYENEEAVDDSQLPKDRFSAERLKGVDSTLKIQPAELGDSAVYLCASSYAGTGGYEQYFGPGTRLTVT.

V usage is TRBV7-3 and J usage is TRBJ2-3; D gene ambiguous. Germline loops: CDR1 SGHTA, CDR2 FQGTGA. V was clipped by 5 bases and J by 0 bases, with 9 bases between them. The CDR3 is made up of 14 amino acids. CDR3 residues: CASSPNPSTDTQYF. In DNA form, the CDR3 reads TGTGCCAGCAGCCCTAATCCGAGCACAGATACGCAGTATTTT. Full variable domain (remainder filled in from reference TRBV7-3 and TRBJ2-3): GAGVSQTPSNKVTEKGKYVELRCDPISGHTALYWYRQSLGQGPEFLIYFQGTGAADDSGLPNDRFFAVRPEGSVSTLKIQRTERGDSAVYLCASSPNPSTDTQYFGPGTRLTVL.

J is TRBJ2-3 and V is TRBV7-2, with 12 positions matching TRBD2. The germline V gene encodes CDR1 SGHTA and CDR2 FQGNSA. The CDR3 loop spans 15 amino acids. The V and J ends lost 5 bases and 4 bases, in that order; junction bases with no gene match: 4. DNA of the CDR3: TGTGCCAGCAGCAATCTAGCGGGGGGGCCAGATACGCAGTATTTT. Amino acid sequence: CASSNLAGGPDTQYF.

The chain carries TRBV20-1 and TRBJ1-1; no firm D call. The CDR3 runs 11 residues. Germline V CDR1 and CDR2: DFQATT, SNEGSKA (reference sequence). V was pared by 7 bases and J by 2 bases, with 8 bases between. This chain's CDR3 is CSVAINTEAFF. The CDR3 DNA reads TGCAGTGTAGCGATTAACACTGAAGCTTTCTTT.